A selection of T cell receptor beta chains follows, all from one sample in a study of response to subunit inactivated influenza vaccine. TCRdb passed the RT-PCR reads through MiXCR, listing each CDR3 protein once. The table has under 550,000 distinct CDR3 sequences, 7.5% to 8.5% seen once. The specimen comprised PBMCs from blood, sampled less than 30 months after vaccination. These TCRs come from a man aged 50 to 69 who received an inactivated influenza vaccine. CDR3s include the opening cysteine and the closing phenylalanine or tryptophan. D genes are given only for firm matches. Clone size is stated in some rows and not others, as once, few, many or a class when expanded.

clone size: NA; D gene: NA; V gene: TRBV24-1; J gene: TRBJ2-5; CDR3 protein: CATSDRRGGGQTQYF; CDR3 DNA: TGTGCCACCAGTGATCGCCGCGGGGGCGGACAGACCCAGTACTTC
clone size: few; D gene: TRBD1; V gene: TRBV5-1; J gene: TRBJ2-5; CDR3 protein: CASSFTGGSRETQYF; CDR3 DNA: TGCGCCAGCAGCTTCACAGGGGGATCAAGAGAGACCCAGTACTTC
clone size: NA; D gene: NA; V gene: TRBV20-1; J gene: TRBJ2-6; CDR3 protein: CSARDRQRSRSGANVLTF; CDR3 DNA: TGCAGTGCTAGAGACCGACAGAGGAGCCGCTCTGGGGCCAACGTCCTGACTTTC
clone size: many; D gene: TRBD2; V gene: TRBV4-2; J gene: TRBJ2-3; CDR3 protein: CASSPQAGVDFGSDTQYF; CDR3 DNA: TGTGCCAGCAGCCCCCAAGCGGGAGTGGACTTTGGATCAGATACGCAGTATTTT
clone size: once; D gene: TRBD1; V gene: TRBV20-1; J gene: TRBJ2-7; CDR3 protein: CSAIQWQGAYEQYF; CDR3 DNA: TGCAGTGCTATTCAGTGGCAGGGGGCATACGAGCAGTACTTC
clone size: NA; D gene: NA; V gene: TRBV5-1; J gene: TRBJ1-1; CDR3 protein: CASSLNGAMNTEAFF; CDR3 DNA: TGCGCCAGCAGCTTGAACGGGGCCATGAACACTGAAGCTTTCTTT
clone size: NA; D gene: TRBD2; V gene: TRBV29-1; J gene: TRBJ2-1; CDR3 protein: CSVKVLAGRDNEQFF; CDR3 DNA: TGCAGCGTTAAGGTTTTAGCGGGACGGGACAATGAGCAGTTCTTC
clone size: many; D gene: NA; V gene: TRBV12-3/TRBV12-4; J gene: TRBJ1-1; CDR3 protein: CASSFLAGASNTEAFF; CDR3 DNA: NA
clone size: few; D gene: TRBD1; V gene: TRBV5-1; J gene: TRBJ1-1; CDR3 protein: CASSASDRVWSEAFF; CDR3 DNA: TGCGCCAGCAGCGCAAGCGACAGGGTCTGGTCTGAAGCTTTCTTT
clone size: NA; D gene: NA; V gene: TRBV9; J gene: TRBJ2-7; CDR3 protein: CASSVARLPAGYEQYF; CDR3 DNA: TGTGCCAGCAGCGTAGCGAGACTCCCGGCGGGATACGAGCAGTACTTC
clone size: few; D gene: NA; V gene: TRBV9; J gene: TRBJ2-1; CDR3 protein: CASSVQRDEQFF; CDR3 DNA: TGTGCCAGCAGCGTACAGAGGGATGAGCAGTTCTTC
clone size: NA; D gene: NA; V gene: TRBV12-3/TRBV12-4; J gene: TRBJ2-2; CDR3 protein: CASRGGLGNGELFF; CDR3 DNA: TGTGCCAGCAGGGGGGGGCTAGGAAACGGGGAGCTGTTTTTT
clone size: many; D gene: NA; V gene: TRBV6-1; J gene: TRBJ1-6; CDR3 protein: CASSEGRRTYNSPLHF; CDR3 DNA: TGTGCCAGCAGTGAGGGCAGGCGAACTTATAATTCACCCCTCCACTTT
clone size: many; D gene: NA; V gene: TRBV24-1; J gene: TRBJ2-1; CDR3 protein: CATSPVGNEQFF; CDR3 DNA: TGTGCCACCAGTCCGGTGGGCAATGAGCAGTTCTTC
clone size: many; D gene: NA; V gene: TRBV29-1; J gene: TRBJ2-2; CDR3 protein: CSAKWDLTGELFF; CDR3 DNA: TGCAGCGCTAAGTGGGATCTTACCGGGGAGCTGTTTTTT
clone size: NA; D gene: TRBD2; V gene: TRBV7-8; J gene: TRBJ2-7; CDR3 protein: CASSLTSGVYEQYF; CDR3 DNA: TGTGCCAGCAGCTTAACTAGCGGGGTCTACGAGCAGTACTTC
clone size: many; D gene: NA; V gene: TRBV7-2; J gene: TRBJ1-2; CDR3 protein: CASSPVWGSSNYGYTF; CDR3 DNA: TGTGCCAGCAGCCCCGTTTGGGGGTCCTCTAACTATGGCTACACCTTC
clone size: few; D gene: NA; V gene: TRBV4-3; J gene: TRBJ2-7; CDR3 protein: CASSLTRAGEYEQYF; CDR3 DNA: TGCGCCAGCAGCCTAACTCGGGCTGGAGAGTACGAGCAGTACTTC
clone size: few; D gene: NA; V gene: TRBV11-2; J gene: TRBJ1-1; CDR3 protein: CASSLVSRDQGKGEAFF; CDR3 DNA: TGTGCCAGCAGCTTAGTAAGTCGGGACCAGGGGAAAGGTGAAGCTTTCTTT
clone size: many; D gene: NA; V gene: TRBV20-1; J gene: TRBJ2-7; CDR3 protein: CSARAGEYEQYF; CDR3 DNA: TGCAGTGCTAGAGCAGGGGAGTACGAGCAGTACTTC
clone size: few; D gene: NA; V gene: TRBV2; J gene: TRBJ1-5; CDR3 protein: CASSVGQSANQPQHF; CDR3 DNA: TGTGCCAGCAGTGTGGGGCAGTCCGCCAATCAGCCCCAGCATTTT
clone size: NA; D gene: TRBD2; V gene: TRBV6-1; J gene: TRBJ2-5; CDR3 protein: CASSLGLAGQQETQYF; CDR3 DNA: TGTGCCAGCAGCCTGGGACTAGCGGGACAACAAGAGACCCAGTACTTC
clone size: many; D gene: NA; V gene: TRBV9; J gene: TRBJ2-7; CDR3 protein: CASSVGRGEHEQYF; CDR3 DNA: TGTGCCAGCAGCGTAGGTCGAGGGGAGCACGAGCAGTACTTC
clone size: few; D gene: NA; V gene: TRBV28; J gene: TRBJ2-3; CDR3 protein: CASSYILRGAAGYTQYF; CDR3 DNA: TGTGCCAGCAGTTATATTCTACGGGGGGCCGCGGGGTATACGCAGTATTTT
clone size: few; D gene: NA; V gene: TRBV28; J gene: TRBJ2-2; CDR3 protein: CASSLAGASGELFF; CDR3 DNA: TGTGCCAGCAGCCTGGCGGGGGCGTCCGGGGAGCTGTTTTTT
clone size: few; D gene: TRBD2; V gene: TRBV6-2/TRBV6-3; J gene: TRBJ2-7; CDR3 protein: CASSYSSGTSGRPGAYEQYF; CDR3 DNA: TGTGCCAGCAGTTACTCTAGCGGGACTAGCGGGAGGCCGGGGGCCTACGAGCAGTACTTC
clone size: NA; D gene: NA; V gene: TRBV29-1; J gene: TRBJ1-2; CDR3 protein: CSVDSGQGFVYGYTF; CDR3 DNA: TGCAGCGTTGATTCCGGGCAGGGATTCGTCTATGGCTACACCTTC
clone size: many; D gene: NA; V gene: TRBV9; J gene: TRBJ2-2; CDR3 protein: CASSVATFLVGGELFF; CDR3 DNA: TGTGCCAGCAGCGTAGCTACGTTCTTGGTTGGCGGGGAGCTGTTTTTT
clone size: few; D gene: TRBD1; V gene: TRBV6-1; J gene: TRBJ2-7; CDR3 protein: CASSPDRGKDEQYF; CDR3 DNA: TGTGCCAGCAGCCCGGACAGGGGGAAGGACGAGCAGTACTTC
clone size: many; D gene: NA; V gene: TRBV30; J gene: TRBJ2-1; CDR3 protein: CAWSAGTAGFQFF; CDR3 DNA: TGTGCCTGGAGTGCCGGGACCGCAGGGTTTCAGTTCTTC
clone size: few; D gene: TRBD1; V gene: TRBV29-1; J gene: TRBJ2-3; CDR3 protein: CSVGGQGSDTQYF; CDR3 DNA: TGCAGCGTTGGGGGACAGGGGAGTGATACGCAGTATTTT
clone size: NA; D gene: NA; V gene: TRBV11-1; J gene: TRBJ2-5; CDR3 protein: CASSLRPETQYF; CDR3 DNA: TGTGCCAGCAGCTTAAGGCCAGAGACCCAGTACTTC
clone size: few; D gene: NA; V gene: TRBV28; J gene: TRBJ2-7; CDR3 protein: CASSLSALGDSQGHF; CDR3 DNA: TGTGCCAGCAGTTTAAGCGCATTGGGGGACTCCCAAGGGCACTTC
clone size: NA; D gene: TRBD1; V gene: TRBV20-1; J gene: TRBJ1-5; CDR3 protein: CSGGQPTGGGQPQHF; CDR3 DNA: TGCAGCGGGGGGCAGCCTACAGGGGGCGGGCAGCCCCAGCATTTT
clone size: few; D gene: NA; V gene: TRBV2; J gene: TRBJ1-1; CDR3 protein: CASSGWQIDTEAFF; CDR3 DNA: TGTGCCAGCAGTGGTTGGCAGATCGACACTGAAGCTTTCTTT
clone size: many; D gene: NA; V gene: TRBV27; J gene: TRBJ2-5; CDR3 protein: CASSGDSRGETQYF; CDR3 DNA: TGTGCCAGCAGTGGGGACTCAAGGGGAGAGACCCAGTACTTC
clone size: NA; D gene: NA; V gene: TRBV20-1; J gene: TRBJ2-7; CDR3 protein: CSARDRWQGRGEQYF; CDR3 DNA: TGCAGTGCTAGAGATCGTTGGCAGGGAAGGGGCGAGCAGTACTTC
clone size: many; D gene: NA; V gene: TRBV6-1; J gene: TRBJ2-7; CDR3 protein: CASSRSGAPYEQYF; CDR3 DNA: TGTGCCAGCAGCAGATCCGGGGCACCCTACGAGCAGTACTTC
clone size: NA; D gene: NA; V gene: TRBV7-9; J gene: TRBJ1-1; CDR3 protein: CASSADRSYAEAFF; CDR3 DNA: TGTGCCAGCAGCGCAGACAGGTCGTACGCTGAAGCTTTCTTT
clone size: NA; D gene: NA; V gene: TRBV11-2; J gene: TRBJ2-1; CDR3 protein: CASSRDSASYNEQFF; CDR3 DNA: TGTGCCAGCAGTCGGGACTCCGCATCCTACAATGAGCAGTTCTTC
clone size: NA; D gene: NA; V gene: TRBV28; J gene: TRBJ2-1; CDR3 protein: CASSSPPGGNNEQFF; CDR3 DNA: TGTGCCAGCAGTTCACCCCCCGGGGGAAACAATGAGCAGTTCTTC